Included here is one TCR beta chain sequence, with context. Its antigen remains undetermined. This entry belongs to a study of T cells expressing NK-cell markers (dated by TCRdb to between 2020 and 2021). A note on the overall study: In sorted CD3+CD56+NKG2C+, CD3+CD56+NKG2C- and CD3+CD56-NKG2C+ T-cell subsets from several donors, TCR beta-chain repertoires were profiled. The study sequenced eight donors, all healthy volunteers chosen at random: three men and five women. The libraries were sequenced on Illumina HiSeq 2000/2500, MiSeq or NextSeq, producing 2 x 150 bp reads. Among the eight sequenced donors, only one was HCMV-seronegative, while the other seven were HCMV-seropositive. What the research found in general, with its limitations: Whether the expanded NKG2C-expressing T cell clones were specific for HCMV antigens was left unclear. Those dominant clonotypes were again the most abundant among CD3+CD56-NKG2C+ cells in a handful of donors, at about 25-60.1%. For six donors, the dominant CD3+CD56+NKG2C+ clonotypes were among the top 10 CD8+ clonotypes and accounted for about 1.0-7.5% of CD8+ T cells.

To determine HCMV serostatus, a commercial ELISA kit was used to detect HCMV-specific IgG in serum. Peripheral blood mononuclear cells were isolated from blood by Ficoll density gradient centrifugation. The instrument was an Illumina HiSeq 2000. The TCR beta cDNA libraries were made using 5'RACE template switching, a step that added both a universal primer site and unique molecular identifiers. Priming for cDNA synthesis came from the TCR beta constant segment, and two successive PCR amplification steps followed. The authors' pipeline ran thus. MIGEC was used to demultiplex reads and group the reads by UMI, and MiTCR was used to assemble and quantify clonotypes. Only TCR cDNA sequences supported by at least two reads were kept to exclude erroneous sequences. The tcR package was used for downstream repertoire analysis, and clonotypes were matched between fractions using CDR3 nucleotide sequence together with V segment. VDJmatch was used to annotate antigen specificity against VDJdb, with one amino acid substitution allowed in CDR3. TCRdb reprocessed the sequencing reads and holds a single record per CDR3 protein sequence, with no DNA. For this entry, the V and J calls and clone size follow TCRdb and not the study's own pipeline. The table for this sample records 90,000 to 130,000 distinct CDR3 sequences. In total, the top ten clones hold approximately 17% of the sample.

The cysteine opens and the phenylalanine closes a CDR3 of 17 amino acids. No DNA sequence is on record. CDR1 and CDR2 were assigned from the germline V gene as MNHEY and SVGAGI. Sequenced: blood T cells: a sorted CD56 or NKG2C T cell subset, CD4+ or CD8+ T cells, or bulk PBMC T cells (not recorded which). Rearrangement joined TRBV6-5 to TRBJ2-1; TCRdb gives TRBD2 as the D gene, but with no DNA this cannot be confirmed. The TCR was taken from a woman between 18 and 69 years old in good health. The CDR3 amino acid sequence is: CASSSLAGGRTYNEQFF.